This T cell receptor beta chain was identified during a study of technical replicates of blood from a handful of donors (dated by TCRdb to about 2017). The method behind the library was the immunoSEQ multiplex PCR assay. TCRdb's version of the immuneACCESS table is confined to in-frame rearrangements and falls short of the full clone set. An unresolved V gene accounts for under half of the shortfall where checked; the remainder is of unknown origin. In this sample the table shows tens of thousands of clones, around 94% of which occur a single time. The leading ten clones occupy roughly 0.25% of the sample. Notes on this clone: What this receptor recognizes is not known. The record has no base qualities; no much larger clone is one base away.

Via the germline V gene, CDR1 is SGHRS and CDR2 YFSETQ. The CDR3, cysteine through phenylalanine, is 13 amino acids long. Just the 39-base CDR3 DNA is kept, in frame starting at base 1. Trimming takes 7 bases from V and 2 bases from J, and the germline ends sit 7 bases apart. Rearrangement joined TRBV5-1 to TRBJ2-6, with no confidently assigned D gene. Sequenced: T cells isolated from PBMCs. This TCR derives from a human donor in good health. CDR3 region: CASGQPGANVLTF. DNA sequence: TGCGCCAGCGGCCAACCTGGGGCCAACGTCCTGACTTTC.